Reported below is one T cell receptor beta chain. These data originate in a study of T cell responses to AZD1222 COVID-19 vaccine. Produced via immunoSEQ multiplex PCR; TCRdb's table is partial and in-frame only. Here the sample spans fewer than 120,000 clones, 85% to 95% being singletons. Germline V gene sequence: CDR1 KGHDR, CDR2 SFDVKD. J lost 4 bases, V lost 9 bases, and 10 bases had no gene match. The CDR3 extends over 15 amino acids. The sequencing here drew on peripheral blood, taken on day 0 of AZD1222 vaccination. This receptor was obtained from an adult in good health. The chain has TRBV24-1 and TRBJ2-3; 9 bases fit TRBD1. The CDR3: CATGSGTGNADTQYF. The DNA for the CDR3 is TGTGCCACCGGATCCGGGACAGGGAACGCAGATACGCAGTATTTT.